This TCR beta chain was retrieved from a study of T and B cells in COVID-19 patients. Background on the study: The recovered cohort's median age was approximately 37 years, versus 65 to 80 years in active infection. Of around 20 active-infection patients, 15 to 19 carried comorbidities linked to unfavorable COVID-19 outcome.

This CDR3 region has 14 residues. V was cut by 5 bases and J by 1 base, with 11 bases left in between. Per germline, CDR1 LNHDA and CDR2 SQIVND (reference sequence). Remarks on this clonotype: Its antigen is not identified.

Each TRB amplification used roughly 230-550 ng of genomic DNA from blood. Multiplex PCR with BIOMED2 TRB-A/B primer pools amplified TRB rearrangements. One entry per CDR3 protein results from TCRdb running MiXCR on the multiplex PCR reads. This table has around 7,600 distinct CDR3 sequences, less than 45% appearing once. Findings of the study overall: At recovery TRB diversity and richness exceeded healthy donors, after highly clonal active COVID-19 repertoires. Of 2,000 to 2,500 TCR clusters found only in the recovered cohort, a few dozen had low generation probability.

Sequences were obtained from blood. This chain connects TRBV19 to TRBJ1-1; no clear D. The receptor's source is a human donor who had recovered from COVID-19. The CDR3, as DNA: TGTGCCAGTAGTCTAAGACACACGAACACTGAAGCTTTCTTT. It yields the protein CASSLRHTNTEAFF.